The sequence of this T cell receptor (beta chain) was determined in a study of cytomegalovirus exposure and HLA in healthy donors. Note on this clone: What it recognizes is unknown.

It was healthy bone marrow donors who served as donors. At the time of sampling, donors were nominally healthy, though unrecorded immune exposures were likely. PCR employed 60 Vbeta and 13 Jbeta primers. Produced via immunoSEQ multiplex PCR; TCRdb's table is partial and in-frame only. The sample lists 110,000 or so clones; 65% to 90% were seen once. The study, taken as a whole, reports: TCR beta chain V- and J-gene trimming was linked, in a later analysis, to a missense variant in DCLRE1C.

V trimming: 5 bases; J trimming: 5 bases; junction bases outside the gene matches: 8. This CDR3 comprises 15 residues. Germline lookup yields CDR1 SGHVS and CDR2 FQNEAQ. The chain couples TRBV7-8 to TRBJ2-3; TRBD2 matches at 9 bases. Sequencing used PBMCs. The TCR was taken from a young woman in good health and CMV-seronegative. The DNA of the CDR3 is TGTGCCAGCAGCCCTGCGGGAGGGCCGGGAGATACGCAGTATTTT. Protein product: CASSPAGGPGDTQYF.